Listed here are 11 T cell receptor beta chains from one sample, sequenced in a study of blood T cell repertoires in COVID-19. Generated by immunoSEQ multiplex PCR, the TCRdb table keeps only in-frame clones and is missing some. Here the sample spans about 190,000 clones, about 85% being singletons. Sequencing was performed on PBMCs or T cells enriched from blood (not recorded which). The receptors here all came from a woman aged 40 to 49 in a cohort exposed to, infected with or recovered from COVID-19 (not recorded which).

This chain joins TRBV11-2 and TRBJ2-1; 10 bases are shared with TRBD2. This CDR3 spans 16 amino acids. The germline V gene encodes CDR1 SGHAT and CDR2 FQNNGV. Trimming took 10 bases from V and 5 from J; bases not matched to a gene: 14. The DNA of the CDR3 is TGTGCCACCCTGGGTCTAGCGGGAGTTTTCGACAATGAGCAGTTCTTC. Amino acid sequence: CATLGLAGVFDNEQFF.

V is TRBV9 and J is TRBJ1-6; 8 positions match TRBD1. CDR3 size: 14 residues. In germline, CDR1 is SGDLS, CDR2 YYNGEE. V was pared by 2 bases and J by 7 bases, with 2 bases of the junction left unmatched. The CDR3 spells CASSVRTGNSPLHF. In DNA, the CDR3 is TGTGCCAGCAGCGTGCGGACAGGGAATTCACCCCTCCACTTT.

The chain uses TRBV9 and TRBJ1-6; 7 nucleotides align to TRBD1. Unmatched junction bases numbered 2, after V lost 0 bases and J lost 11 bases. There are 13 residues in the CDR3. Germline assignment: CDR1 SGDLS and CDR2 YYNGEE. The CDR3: CASSVGQGAPLHF. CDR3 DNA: TGTGCCAGCAGCGTAGGGCAGGGGGCACCCCTCCACTTT.

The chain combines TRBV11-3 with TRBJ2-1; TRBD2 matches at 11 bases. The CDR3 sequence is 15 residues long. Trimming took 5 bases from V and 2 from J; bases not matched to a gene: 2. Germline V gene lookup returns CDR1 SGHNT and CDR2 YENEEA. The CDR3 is CASSQGLAAYNEQFF. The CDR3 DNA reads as TGTGCCAGCAGCCAGGGACTAGCGGCCTACAATGAGCAGTTCTTC.

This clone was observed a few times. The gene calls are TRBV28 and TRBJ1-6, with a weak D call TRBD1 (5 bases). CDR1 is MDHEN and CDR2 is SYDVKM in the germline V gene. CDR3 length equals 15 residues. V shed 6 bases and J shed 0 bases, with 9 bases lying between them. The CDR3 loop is CASSLQVSYNSPLHF. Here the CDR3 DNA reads TGTGCCAGCAGCTTACAGGTCTCCTATAATTCACCCCTCCACTTT.

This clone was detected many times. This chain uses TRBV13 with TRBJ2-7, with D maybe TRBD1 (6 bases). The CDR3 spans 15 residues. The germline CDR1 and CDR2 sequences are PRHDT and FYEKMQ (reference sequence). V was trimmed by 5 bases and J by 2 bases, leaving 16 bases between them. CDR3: CASSHRTVQTYEQYF. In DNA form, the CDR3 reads TGTGCCAGCAGCCACCGGACAGTACAAACCTACGAGCAGTACTTC.

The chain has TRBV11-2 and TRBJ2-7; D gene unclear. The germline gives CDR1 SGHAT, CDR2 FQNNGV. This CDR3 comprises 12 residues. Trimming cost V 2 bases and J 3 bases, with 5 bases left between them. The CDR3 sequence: CASSLNRYEQYF. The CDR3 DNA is TGTGCCAGCAGCTTAAATCGCTACGAGCAGTACTTC.

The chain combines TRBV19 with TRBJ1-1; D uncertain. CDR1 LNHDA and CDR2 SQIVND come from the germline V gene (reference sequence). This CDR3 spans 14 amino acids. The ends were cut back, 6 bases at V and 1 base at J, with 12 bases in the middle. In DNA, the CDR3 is TGTGCCAGTAGCTGGATGGGCCCGAACACTGAAGCTTTCTTT. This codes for CASSWMGPNTEAFF. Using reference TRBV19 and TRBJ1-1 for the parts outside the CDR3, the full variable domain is DGGITQSPKYLFRKEGQNVTLSCEQNLNHDAMYWYRQDPGQGLRLIYYSQIVNDFQKGDIAEGYSVSREKKESFPLTVTSAQKNPTAFYLCASSWMGPNTEAFFGQGTRLTVV.

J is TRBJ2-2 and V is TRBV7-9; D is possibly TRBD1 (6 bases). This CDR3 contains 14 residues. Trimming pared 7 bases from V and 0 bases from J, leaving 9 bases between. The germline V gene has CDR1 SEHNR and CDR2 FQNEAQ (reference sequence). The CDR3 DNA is TGTGCCAGCAATAGGACAGCGAACACCGGGGAGCTGTTTTTT. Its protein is CASNRTANTGELFF.

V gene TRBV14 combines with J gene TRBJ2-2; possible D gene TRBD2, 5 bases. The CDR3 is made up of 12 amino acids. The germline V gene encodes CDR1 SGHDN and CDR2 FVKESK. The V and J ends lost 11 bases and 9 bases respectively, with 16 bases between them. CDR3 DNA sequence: TGTGCCTCCGGGAAACACGCCCGGGAGCTGTTTTTT. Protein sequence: CASGKHARELFF.

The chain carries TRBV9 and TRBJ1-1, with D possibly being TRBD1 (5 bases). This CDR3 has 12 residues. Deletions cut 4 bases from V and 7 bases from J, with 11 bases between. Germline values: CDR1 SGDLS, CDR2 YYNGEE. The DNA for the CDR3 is TGTGCCAGCAGCTCAGGGCGCGATGAAGCTTTCTTT. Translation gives CASSSGRDEAFF.